This T cell receptor beta chain comes out of a study of T cells in Graves' hyperthyroidism and ophthalmopathy. Across the whole study: Blood from the periphery was taken at initial diagnosis, before any treatment.

The CDR3 has 16 residues. With regard to this clonotype: Its matching antigen is unknown. Relative to the germline gene, one junction end is altered; a read error may explain this.

TCR beta CDR3 regions were amplified from RNA transcripts. A first-round RT-PCR of the TCR CDR3 used the HTBI primer set. TCRdb called the multiplex PCR reads again in MiXCR, with one record for every CDR3 protein. The sample consists of hundreds of thousands of distinct CDR3 sequences, roughly 40% of them appearing once. Study outcomes and limitations: Most expanded thyroid clonotypes above 0.001 recurred in blood.

This sequence joins TRBV12-3 or TRBV12-4 and TRBJ1-5, with D maybe TRBD1 (5 bases). Sequenced sample: blood. The TCR was taken from a young man with Graves' hyperthyroidism. DNA for the CDR3: TGTGCCAGCAGTTTAGACACGGGCGACAGCAATCAGTCCCAGCATTTT. This sequence encodes CASSLDTGDSNQSQHF.